Reported below is one T cell receptor beta chain. Its target is not known. This specimen belongs to a study of shared clonotypes between healthy human individuals. The overall study: A donor's plate count was three for CD4 naive and three for CD4 memory; CD8 naive had two and CD8 memory one.

Germline CDR1 and CDR2: KGHSH and LQKENI. This CDR3 is 14 amino acids long. V gave up 10 bases and J gave up 1 base, with 14 bases separating them. Assay used: immunoSEQ multiplex PCR; TCRdb lists only in-frame clones, some missing. The sample lists 2 million to 2.5 million clones, nearly 97% occurring once. Nashville, Tennessee was home to all donors, who were Caucasian adults. Study observations and caveats: Rarefaction curves obtained for sorted subsets showed sequencing incomplete despite large depth. Shared clonotypes across all four donors exceeded non-shared ones in generation probability.

This sequence was found in a man aged 18 to 29 in good health. The chain has TRBV18 and TRBJ2-1; D may be TRBD2 (6 bases). The sample consisted of naive CD4+ T cells sorted from blood. Subset described: CD45RA+ positively selected. This chain's CDR3 is CATLQGTSYNEQFF. The CDR3 region has the DNA TGTGCCACCCTCCAAGGGACTTCCTACAATGAGCAGTTCTTC.